This TCR beta chain originates from a study of blood T cell repertoires in COVID-19. Study context: From T cells, B-cell-depleted T cells, or PBMCs came the material, which was cDNA or gDNA.

Cohort assignment relied on participant-reported clinical history. Those designated as exposed participants met a COVID-19 case within 2 weeks before study entry. From germline, CDR1 is MGHDK and CDR2 SYGVNS. The length of the CDR3 is 16 residues. V shed 3 bases and J 8 bases; nucleotides not matched to a gene: 14. In the study's own analysis: Reference gene primer amplification gave estimated nucleated cell counts. The protocol was immunoSEQ multiplex PCR, while the TCRdb copy is restricted to in-frame clones and leaves out a portion. V and J calls and clone size come straight from that table; D and trimming were deduced from the DNA. The table has some 340,000 clones, 90% to 95% seen once.

This receptor was obtained from a woman aged 25 to 39 who had been exposed to COVID-19. This sequence joins TRBV25-1 and TRBJ1-2, with 8 bases aligning to TRBD1. Sequenced input: PBMCs or T cells enriched from blood (not recorded which). The CDR3 reads CASSDSGQGTLGGYTF. CDR3 nucleotide sequence: TGTGCCAGCAGTGATTCAGGACAGGGAACTCTTGGCGGCTACACCTTC.